Below are 27 T cell receptor beta chains sequenced from a single sample in a study of T cells in Graves' hyperthyroidism and ophthalmopathy. Authors of the study amplified TCR beta CDR3 regions from RNA transcripts. HTBI primers drove first-round RT-PCR of the TCR CDR3. MiXCR, run by TCRdb on the multiplex PCR reads, gives a single entry per CDR3 protein. The sample holds roughly 420,000 distinct CDR3 sequences; roughly 13% are singletons and the top ten take more than 4.5%. What was sequenced was blood. These receptors came from a woman aged 18-35 years with Graves' hyperthyroidism.

This chain connects TRBV3-1 to TRBJ1-1; D unresolved. The CDR3 runs 14 residues. Trimming pared 2 bases from V and 0 bases from J, leaving 7 bases between. The germline gives CDR1 LGHDT, CDR2 YNNKEL (reference sequence). CDR3 bases: TGTGCCAGCAGCCAATCAGCGGTGAACACTGAAGCTTTCTTT. Its protein product is CASSQSAVNTEAFF.

This clonotype was observed many times. The V gene is TRBV12-3 or TRBV12-4, the J gene TRBJ2-6; 10 nucleotides agree with TRBD1. V trimming: 4 bases; J trimming: 1 base; junction bases outside the gene matches: 4. The CDR3 extends over 17 amino acids. This CDR3 is CASSSTGGDSGANVLTF. The DNA for the CDR3 is TGTGCCAGCAGTTCGACAGGGGGCGATTCTGGGGCCAACGTCCTGACTTTC.

This clonotype has a count of ten or more. The genes are TRBV28 and TRBJ1-4; a weak D match, TRBD1 (5 bases). Deletions cut 4 bases from V and 3 bases from J, with 9 bases between. There are 14 residues in the CDR3. Germline V gene data show CDR1 as MDHEN and CDR2 as SYDVKM. CDR3 protein: CASSSSGANEKLFF. DNA of the CDR3: TGTGCCAGCAGTTCCTCGGGGGCTAATGAAAAACTGTTTTTT.

V and J are TRBV2 and TRBJ2-5; 12 bases agree with TRBD2. J gave up 2 bases and V 4 bases, and 2 bases lay outside the gene matches. Germline assignment: CDR1 SNHLY and CDR2 FYNNEI. There are 15 residues in the CDR3. CDR3: CASSGLAGEQETQYF. CDR3 DNA: TGTGCCAGCAGTGGACTAGCGGGGGAGCAAGAGACCCAGTACTTC. Complete variable domain (other parts from reference TRBV2 and TRBJ2-5): EPEVTQTPSHQVTQMGQEVILRCVPISNHLYFYWYRQILGQKVEFLVSFYNNEISEKSEIFDDQFSVERPDGSNFTLKIRSTKLEDSAMYFCASSGLAGEQETQYFGPGTRLLVL.

This clonotype was observed many times. V usage is TRBV7-9 and J usage is TRBJ2-1, with TRBD2 matching over 10 bases. J gave up 7 bases and V 3 bases, and 6 bases lay outside the gene matches. Germline V gene lookup returns CDR1 SEHNR and CDR2 FQNEAQ (reference sequence). This CDR3 is built from 15 residues. CDR3 DNA: TGTGCCAGCAGCTTGCTTGGTAGCGGGGGGAATGAGCAGTTCTTC. This gives the protein CASSLLGSGGNEQFF.

About this clonotype itself: This may stem from a read error, because a much larger clone lies one nucleotide away. This chain uses TRBV6-1 with TRBJ2-2, with D maybe TRBD2 (6 bases). Trimming pared 3 bases from V and 6 bases from J, leaving 14 bases between. The CDR3 spans 15 residues. Looked up from germline, CDR1 is MNHNS and CDR2 is SASEGT. This chain's CDR3 is CASSDRSGDAGELFF. CDR3 DNA sequence: TGTGCCAGCAGTGACCGCTCGGGGGACGCCGGGGAGCTGTTTTTT.

This clonotype was seen at least ten times. The chain has TRBV12-3 or TRBV12-4 and TRBJ2-7; D might be TRBD2 (6 bases). Trimming stripped 3 bases from V and 3 bases from J, with 9 bases between. The CDR3 extends over 13 amino acids. The CDR3 DNA reads TGTGCCAGCAGTTTTGACGGGGGCTACGAGCAGTACTTC. Protein: CASSFDGGYEQYF.

This clonotype was seen at least ten times. The rearrangement joins TRBV28 to TRBJ1-4, with D tentatively TRBD1 (5 bases). V gave up 1 base and J gave up 5 bases, with 14 bases separating them. CDR1 is MDHEN and CDR2 is SYDVKM in the germline V gene. This CDR3 is built from 16 residues. As DNA, the CDR3 is TGTGCCAGCAGTTTATTCCCAAGACAGCCGAATGAAAAACTGTTTTTT. Translating gives CASSLFPRQPNEKLFF.

Only a few counts were recorded for this clonotype. The rearrangement joins TRBV30 to TRBJ1-1; 7 bases line up with TRBD1. The germline V gene encodes CDR1 GTSNPN and CDR2 SVGIG (reference sequence). This CDR3 region has 17 residues. J was trimmed by 4 bases and V by 2 bases; bases with no gene match: 16. This CDR3 is CAWSTRTGPLRFTEAFF. In DNA form, the CDR3 reads TGTGCCTGGAGTACGAGGACAGGTCCCCTTCGGTTCACTGAAGCTTTCTTT.

This clonotype was seen only a few times. This chain connects TRBV7-6 to TRBJ2-5; D possibly corresponds to TRBD1 (8 bases). CDR3 length: 17 amino acids. Looked up from germline, CDR1 is SGHVS and CDR2 is FNYEAQ. Trimming pared 3 bases from V and 2 bases from J, leaving 19 bases between. The CDR3 is CASSFGQGGAKQETQYF. The CDR3 bases are TGTGCCAGCAGCTTTGGACAGGGAGGGGCCAAGCAAGAGACCCAGTACTTC.

There are many counts of this clonotype. This rearrangement joins TRBV5-1 to TRBJ2-2; 13 nucleotides line up with TRBD2. The trim removed 2 bases at V and 8 bases at J, leaving 3 bases unmatched. The CDR3 is 15 amino acids. From germline, CDR1 is SGHRS and CDR2 YFSETQ. DNA for the CDR3: TGCGCCAGCAGCTTCGGACTAGCGGGAGAAGGGGAGCTGTTTTTT. This gives the protein CASSFGLAGEGELFF.

The chain combines TRBV11-1 with TRBJ2-1; 13 bases fit TRBD2. The V segment lost 5 bases and the J segment 7 bases; nucleotides outside the gene matches: 11. Per the germline V gene, CDR1 is SGHAT and CDR2 is FQDESV (reference sequence). The CDR3 runs 17 residues. The DNA of the CDR3 is TGTGCCAGCAGCCTAGTCGGACTAGCGGGAGTTGAGAATGAGCAGTTCTTC. Its protein product is CASSLVGLAGVENEQFF.

There are many counts of this clonotype. The chain recombines TRBV9 with TRBJ2-1; 7 bases fit TRBD2. With V trimmed by 3 bases and J by 2 bases, 5 bases remained unmatched. CDR1 and CDR2 (germline): SGDLS, YYNGEE. This CDR3 is 15 amino acids long. This CDR3 reads CASSAREQTYNEQFF. The CDR3 DNA reads as TGTGCCAGCAGCGCGCGGGAGCAGACCTACAATGAGCAGTTCTTC.

Ten or more counts support this clonotype. The CDR3 DNA is TGTGCCAGCAGGGACAGGGGGGGCGATGAGCAGTTCTTC. It encodes CASRDRGGDEQFF. The chain links TRBV27 to TRBJ2-1; 10 bases align to TRBD1. In germline, CDR1 is MNHEY, CDR2 SMNVEV (reference sequence). This CDR3 has 13 residues. The ends lost 6 bases at V and 8 bases at J; junction bases unmatched: 4.

The chain uses TRBV4-1 and TRBJ1-3, with D maybe TRBD1 (6 bases). The CDR3 covers 15 residues. Germline CDR1 is MGHRA and CDR2 is YSYEKL. The V and J ends lost 0 bases and 4 bases respectively, with 10 bases between them. DNA for the CDR3: TGCGCCAGCAGCCAAGATGGGGGCTCAGGAAACACCATATATTTT. This sequence encodes CASSQDGGSGNTIYF.

This clonotype was seen at least ten times. The chain has TRBV25-1 and TRBJ2-3, with a weak D call TRBD2 (5 bases). The germline V and J ends were trimmed by 8 bases and 7 bases, with 16 bases remaining between them. The CDR3 totals 13 residues. CDR1 is MGHDK and CDR2 is SYGVNS in the germline V gene. The CDR3 region is CASGNSGTHTQYF. In nucleotides, the CDR3 is TGTGCCAGCGGGAACAGCGGTACTCATACGCAGTATTTT.

This clonotype was detected only a few times. The J gene is TRBJ2-2, the V gene TRBV3-1; 9 bases agree with TRBD2. This CDR3 has 16 amino acids. Germline V lookup: CDR1 LGHDT, CDR2 YNNKEL (reference sequence). V dropped 5 bases and J dropped 5; count of bases not matched to a gene: 9. The CDR3 DNA sequence: TGTGCCAGCAGCTACTTAGCGGGAGTACGGACCGGGGAGCTGTTTTTT. Protein sequence: CASSYLAGVRTGELFF.

Concerning this clonotype: This may be a read error, as it is one base from a much larger clone. This chain uses TRBV2 with TRBJ2-2; a weak D match, TRBD2 (5 bases). The CDR3 contains 15 residues. V was cut by 6 bases and J by 5 bases, with 16 bases left in between. Per germline, CDR1 SNHLY and CDR2 FYNNEI. The CDR3 nucleotides read TGTGCCAGCAGGGCTAGCCCCGTGGATACCGGGGAGCTGTTTTTT. Residues: CASRASPVDTGELFF.

This clonotype was seen a few times. This rearrangement joins TRBV19 to TRBJ2-1, with 9 bases matching TRBD2. The trim removed 3 bases at V and 6 bases at J, leaving 6 bases unmatched. Germline V gene lookup returns CDR1 LNHDA and CDR2 SQIVND (reference sequence). The CDR3 contains 15 residues. CDR3 nucleotide sequence: TGTGCCAGTAGTATCGAAGGTAGCGGGGGCAATGAGCAGTTCTTC. This translates into CASSIEGSGGNEQFF.

This clonotype came up a few times. J is TRBJ2-1 and V is TRBV9; 7 nucleotides match TRBD2. V dropped 5 bases and J dropped 0; count of bases not matched to a gene: 5. The germline V gene encodes CDR1 SGDLS and CDR2 YYNGEE. This CDR3 region has 15 residues. CDR3 sequence reads: CASSRAGSSYNEQFF. Written as DNA, the CDR3 is TGTGCCAGCAGTCGAGCGGGGAGCTCCTACAATGAGCAGTTCTTC.

At least ten counts were recorded for this clonotype. V gene TRBV20-1 combines with J gene TRBJ2-3; 14 positions match TRBD2. CDR1 DFQATT and CDR2 SNEGSKA come from the germline V gene (reference sequence). The CDR3 consists of 14 residues. With 6 bases clipped from V and 4 bases from J, the junction kept 3 bases outside the gene matches. The CDR3 DNA follows: TGCAGTGCCCGACTAGCGGGAGGGCCAGATACGCAGTATTTT. Protein: CSARLAGGPDTQYF.

This clonotype was observed a single time. Germline and junction disagree at one end, which may indicate a read error. This chain links TRBV5-1 with TRBJ1-3, with 11 bases fitting TRBD1. This CDR3 is 17 amino acids long. In germline, CDR1 is SGHRS, CDR2 YFSETQ. The CDR3 coding sequence is TGTGCCAGCAGCCCATGGACAGGGGGCGCGATTGGGAACACCATATATTTT. Translation gives CASSPWTGGAIGNTIYF.

This clonotype was seen at least ten times. This rearrangement joins TRBV12-3 or TRBV12-4 to TRBJ1-6; no firm D call. The CDR3 has 14 amino acids. The germline V and J ends were trimmed by 6 bases and 5 bases, with 11 bases remaining between them. CDR3: CASRSHWNNSPLHF. For the CDR3, the DNA is TGTGCCAGCAGATCCCACTGGAATAATTCACCCCTCCACTTT.

This clonotype was seen at least ten times. The rearrangement joins TRBV5-1 to TRBJ2-7; 10 bases fit TRBD2. The CDR3 totals 15 residues. Germline CDR1 and CDR2: SGHRS and YFSETQ. V lost 0 bases, J lost 4 bases, and 4 bases stayed unmatched. The DNA for the CDR3 is TGCGCCAGCAGCTTGGATACTAGCGGGATTTACGAGCAGTACTTC. Translated, it gives CASSLDTSGIYEQYF.

This clonotype was seen at least ten times. The rearrangement links TRBV20-1 to TRBJ1-6, with D perhaps TRBD1 (5 bases). V lost 6 bases and J lost 7, with 13 bases in between. CDR3 length: 13 amino acids. Germline V gene sequence: CDR1 DFQATT, CDR2 SNEGSKA (reference sequence). CDR3 nucleotide sequence: TGCAGTGCCCCCGGGGGGGGGAATTCACCCCTCCACTTT. It specifies CSAPGGGNSPLHF.

This clonotype occurred many times. The gene calls are TRBV5-1 and TRBJ1-1; D is ambiguous. The V gene lost 0 bases and the J gene lost 5 bases, with 8 bases spanning the gap. CDR3 length: 13 amino acids. Germline V lookup: CDR1 SGHRS, CDR2 YFSETQ. CDR3: CASSLVQRTEAFF. CDR3 nucleotides: TGCGCCAGCAGCTTGGTACAGCGGACTGAAGCTTTCTTT.

This clonotype was recorded many times. The chain employs TRBV20-1 and TRBJ2-7; TRBD1 might be the D (5 bases). The CDR3 has 15 residues. Deletions cut 5 bases from V and 0 bases from J, with 17 bases between. Per the germline V gene, CDR1 is DFQATT and CDR2 is SNEGSKA (reference sequence). DNA for the CDR3: TGCAGTGCTGAGACATTAGACAGATCCTCCTACGAGCAGTACTTC. Its protein is CSAETLDRSSYEQYF.